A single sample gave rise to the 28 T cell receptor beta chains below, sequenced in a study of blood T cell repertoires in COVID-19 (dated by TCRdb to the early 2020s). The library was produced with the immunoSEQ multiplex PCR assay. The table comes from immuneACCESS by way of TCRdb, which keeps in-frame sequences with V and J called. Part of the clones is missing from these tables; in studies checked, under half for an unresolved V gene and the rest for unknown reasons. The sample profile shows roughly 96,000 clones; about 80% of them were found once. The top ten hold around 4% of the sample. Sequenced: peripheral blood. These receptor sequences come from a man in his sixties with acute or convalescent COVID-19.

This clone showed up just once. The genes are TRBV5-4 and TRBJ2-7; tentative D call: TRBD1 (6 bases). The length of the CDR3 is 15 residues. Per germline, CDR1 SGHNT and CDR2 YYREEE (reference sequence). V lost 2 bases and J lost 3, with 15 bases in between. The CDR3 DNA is TGTGCCAGCAGCTTAGGGGCAGGGGCTAACTACGAGCAGTACGTC. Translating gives CASSLGAGANYEQYV.

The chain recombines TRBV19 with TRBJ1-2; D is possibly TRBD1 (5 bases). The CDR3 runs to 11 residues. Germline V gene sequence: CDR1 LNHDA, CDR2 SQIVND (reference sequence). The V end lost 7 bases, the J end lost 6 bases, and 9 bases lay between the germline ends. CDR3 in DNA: TGTGCCAGTAACGGGGGGAATGGCTACACCTTC. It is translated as CASNGGNGYTF. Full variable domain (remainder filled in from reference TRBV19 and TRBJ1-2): DGGITQSPKYLFRKEGQNVTLSCEQNLNHDAMYWYRQDPGQGLRLIYYSQIVNDFQKGDIAEGYSVSREKKESFPLTVTSAQKNPTAFYLCASNGGNGYTFGSGTRLTVV.

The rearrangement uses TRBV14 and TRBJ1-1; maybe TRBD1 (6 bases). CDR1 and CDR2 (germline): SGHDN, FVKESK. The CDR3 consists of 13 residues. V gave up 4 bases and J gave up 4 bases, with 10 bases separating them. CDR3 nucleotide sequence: TGTGCCAGCAGCCGCCAGACAGGCACTGAAGCTTTCTTT. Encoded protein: CASSRQTGTEAFF.

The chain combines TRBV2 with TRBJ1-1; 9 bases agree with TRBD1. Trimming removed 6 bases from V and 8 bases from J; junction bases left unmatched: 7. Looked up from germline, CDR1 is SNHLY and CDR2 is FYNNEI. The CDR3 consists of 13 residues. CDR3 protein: CASSVQGAWEAFF. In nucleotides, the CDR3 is TGTGCCAGCAGCGTACAGGGGGCGTGGGAAGCTTTCTTT.

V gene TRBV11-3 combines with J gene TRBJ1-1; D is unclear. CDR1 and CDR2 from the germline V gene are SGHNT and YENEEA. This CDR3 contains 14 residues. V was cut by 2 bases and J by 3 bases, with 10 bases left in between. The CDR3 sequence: CASSLSGSHTEAFF. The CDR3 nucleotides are TGTGCCAGCAGCTTATCGGGATCCCACACTGAAGCTTTCTTT.

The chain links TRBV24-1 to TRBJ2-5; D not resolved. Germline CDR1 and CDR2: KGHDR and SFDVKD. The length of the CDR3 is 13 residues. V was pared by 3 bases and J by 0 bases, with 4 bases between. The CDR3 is CATSDDYQETQYF. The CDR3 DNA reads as TGTGCCACCAGTGATGACTACCAAGAGACCCAGTACTTC.

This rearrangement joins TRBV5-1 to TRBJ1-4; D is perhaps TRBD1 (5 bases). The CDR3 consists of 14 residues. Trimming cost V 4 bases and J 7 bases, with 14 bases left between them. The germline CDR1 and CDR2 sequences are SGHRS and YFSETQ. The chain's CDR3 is CASSPHDSIEKLFF. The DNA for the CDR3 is TGCGCCAGCAGCCCCCACGACAGTATTGAAAAACTGTTTTTT.

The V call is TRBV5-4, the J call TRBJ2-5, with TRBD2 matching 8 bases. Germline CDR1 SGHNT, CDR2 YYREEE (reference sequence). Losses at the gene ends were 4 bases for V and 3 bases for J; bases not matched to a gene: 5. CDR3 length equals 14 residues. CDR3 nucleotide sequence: TGTGCCAGCAGCCCCCGGGGGGGGAAAGAGACCCAGTACTTC. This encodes CASSPRGGKETQYF.

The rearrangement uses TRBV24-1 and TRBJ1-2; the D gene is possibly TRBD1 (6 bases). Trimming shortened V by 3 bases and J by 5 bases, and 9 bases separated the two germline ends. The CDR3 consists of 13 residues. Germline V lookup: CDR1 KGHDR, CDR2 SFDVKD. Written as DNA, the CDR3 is TGTGCCACCAGTGATCCGGACAGATATGGCTACACCTTC. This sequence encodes CATSDPDRYGYTF.

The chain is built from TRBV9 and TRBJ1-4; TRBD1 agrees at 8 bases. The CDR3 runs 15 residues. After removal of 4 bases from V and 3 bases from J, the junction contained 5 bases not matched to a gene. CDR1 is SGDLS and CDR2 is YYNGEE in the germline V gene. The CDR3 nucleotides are TGTGCCAGCAGCTTCAGGGGGCAAGCTAATGAAAAACTGTTTTTT. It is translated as CASSFRGQANEKLFF.

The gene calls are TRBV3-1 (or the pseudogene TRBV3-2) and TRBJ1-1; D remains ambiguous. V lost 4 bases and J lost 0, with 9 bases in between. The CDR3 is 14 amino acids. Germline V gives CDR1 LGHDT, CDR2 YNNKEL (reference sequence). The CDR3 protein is CASSRKAVNTEAFF. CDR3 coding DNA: TGTGCCAGCAGCCGAAAGGCGGTGAACACTGAAGCTTTCTTT.

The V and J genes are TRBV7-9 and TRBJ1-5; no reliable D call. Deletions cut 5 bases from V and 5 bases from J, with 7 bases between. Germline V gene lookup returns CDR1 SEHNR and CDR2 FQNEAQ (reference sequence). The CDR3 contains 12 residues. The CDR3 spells CASSAQDQPQHF. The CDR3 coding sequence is TGTGCCAGCAGCGCCCAGGATCAGCCCCAGCATTTT.

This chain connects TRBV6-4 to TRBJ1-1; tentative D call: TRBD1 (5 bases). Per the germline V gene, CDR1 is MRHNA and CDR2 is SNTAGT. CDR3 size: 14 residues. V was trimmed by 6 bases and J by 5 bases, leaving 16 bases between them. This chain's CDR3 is CASRDTSRGTEAFF. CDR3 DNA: TGTGCCAGCAGGGACACCTCACGGGGGACTGAAGCTTTCTTT.

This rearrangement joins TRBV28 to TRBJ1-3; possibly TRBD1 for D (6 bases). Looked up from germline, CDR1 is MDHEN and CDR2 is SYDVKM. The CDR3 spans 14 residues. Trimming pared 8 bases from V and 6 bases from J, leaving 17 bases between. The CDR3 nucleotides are TGTGCCAGCGTTGGGGGGGGCCTAACAAACACCATATATTTT. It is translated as CASVGGGLTNTIYF.

CDR3 sequence: CASSPGTASLDYGYTF. The DNA of the CDR3 is TGCGCCAGCAGTCCGGGGACAGCTTCTTTAGACTATGGCTACACCTTC. The gene calls are TRBV5-1 and TRBJ1-2; 7 positions match TRBD1. The trim removed 5 bases at V and 3 bases at J, leaving 13 bases unmatched. The CDR3 spans 16 residues. Germline CDR1 is SGHRS and CDR2 is YFSETQ.

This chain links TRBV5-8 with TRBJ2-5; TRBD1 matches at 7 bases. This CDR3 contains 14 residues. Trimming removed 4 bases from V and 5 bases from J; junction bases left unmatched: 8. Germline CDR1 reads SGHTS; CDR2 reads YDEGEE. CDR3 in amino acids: CASSRGGLGETQYF. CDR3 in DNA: TGTGCCAGCAGCCGAGGGGGCTTAGGGGAGACCCAGTACTTC.

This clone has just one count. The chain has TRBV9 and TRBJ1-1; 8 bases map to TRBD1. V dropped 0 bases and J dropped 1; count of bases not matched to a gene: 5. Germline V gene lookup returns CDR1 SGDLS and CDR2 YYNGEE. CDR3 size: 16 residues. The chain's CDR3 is CASSVAWTGPNTEAFF. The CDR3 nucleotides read TGTGCCAGCAGCGTAGCTTGGACAGGGCCGAACACTGAAGCTTTCTTT.

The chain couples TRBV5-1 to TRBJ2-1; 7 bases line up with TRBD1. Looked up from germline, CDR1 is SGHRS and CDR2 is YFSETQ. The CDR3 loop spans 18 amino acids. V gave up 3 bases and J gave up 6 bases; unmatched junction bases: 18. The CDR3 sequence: CASSWLTNSGTVANEQFF. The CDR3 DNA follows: TGCGCCAGCAGCTGGCTCACTAATTCCGGGACAGTAGCCAATGAGCAGTTCTTC.

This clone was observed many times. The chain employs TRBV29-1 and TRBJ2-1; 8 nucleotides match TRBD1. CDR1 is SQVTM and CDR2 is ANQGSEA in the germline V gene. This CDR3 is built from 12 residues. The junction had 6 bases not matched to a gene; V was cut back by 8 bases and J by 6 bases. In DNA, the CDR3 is TGCAGCCTTAGGACAGGGTTCAATGAGCAGTTCTTC. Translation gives CSLRTGFNEQFF.

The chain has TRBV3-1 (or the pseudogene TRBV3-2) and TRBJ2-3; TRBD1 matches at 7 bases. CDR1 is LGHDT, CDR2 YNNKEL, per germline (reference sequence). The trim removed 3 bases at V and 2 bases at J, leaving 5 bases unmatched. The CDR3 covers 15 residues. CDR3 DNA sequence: TGTGCCAGCAGCCATGCCGGGACAGACACAGATACGCAGTATTTT. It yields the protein CASSHAGTDTDTQYF.

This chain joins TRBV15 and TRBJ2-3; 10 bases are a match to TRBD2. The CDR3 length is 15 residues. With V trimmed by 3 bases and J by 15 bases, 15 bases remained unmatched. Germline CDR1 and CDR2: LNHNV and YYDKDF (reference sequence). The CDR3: CATSSGTSDITQGYF. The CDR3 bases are TGTGCCACCAGCAGCGGGACTAGCGATATAACGCAAGGCTATTTT. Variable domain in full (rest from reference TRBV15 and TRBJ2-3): DAMVIQNPRYQVTQFGKPVTLSCSQTLNHNVMYWYQQKSSQAPKLLFHYYDKDFNNEADTPDNFQSRRPNTSFCFLDIRSPGLGDTAMYLCATSSGTSDITQGYFGPGTRLTVL.

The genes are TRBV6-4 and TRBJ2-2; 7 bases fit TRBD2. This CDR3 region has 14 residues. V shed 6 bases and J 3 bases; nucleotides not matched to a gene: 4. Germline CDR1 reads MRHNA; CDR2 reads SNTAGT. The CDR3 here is CASRPSGYTGELFF. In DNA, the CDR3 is TGTGCCAGCAGACCTAGCGGCTACACCGGGGAGCTGTTTTTT.

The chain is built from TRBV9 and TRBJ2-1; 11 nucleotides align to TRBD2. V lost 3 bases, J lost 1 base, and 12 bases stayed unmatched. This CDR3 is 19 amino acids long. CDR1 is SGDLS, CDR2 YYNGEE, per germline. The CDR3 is CASSATFTSGSYSYNEQFF. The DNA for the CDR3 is TGTGCCAGCAGCGCCACCTTCACTAGCGGGAGTTATTCCTACAATGAGCAGTTCTTC.

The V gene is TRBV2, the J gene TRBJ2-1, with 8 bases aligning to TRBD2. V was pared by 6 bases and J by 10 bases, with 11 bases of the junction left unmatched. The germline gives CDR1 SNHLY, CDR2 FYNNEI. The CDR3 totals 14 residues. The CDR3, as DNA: TGTGCCAGCAGCGCCGGGACTAGTCTGGGCGAGCAGTTCTTC. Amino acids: CASSAGTSLGEQFF.

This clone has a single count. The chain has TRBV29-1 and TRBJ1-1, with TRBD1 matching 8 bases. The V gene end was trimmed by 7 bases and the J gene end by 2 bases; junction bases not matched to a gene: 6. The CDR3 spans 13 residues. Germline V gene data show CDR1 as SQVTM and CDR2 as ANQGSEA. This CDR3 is CSGYRGSNTEAFF. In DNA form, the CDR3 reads TGCAGCGGGTACAGGGGGAGTAACACTGAAGCTTTCTTT.

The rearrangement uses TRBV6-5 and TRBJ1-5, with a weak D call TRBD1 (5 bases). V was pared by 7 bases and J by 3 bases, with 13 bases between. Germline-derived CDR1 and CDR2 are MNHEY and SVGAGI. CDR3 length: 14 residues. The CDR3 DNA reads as TGTGCCAGCATTTCTGGGGGGTACAATCAGCCCCAGCATTTT. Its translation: CASISGGYNQPQHF.

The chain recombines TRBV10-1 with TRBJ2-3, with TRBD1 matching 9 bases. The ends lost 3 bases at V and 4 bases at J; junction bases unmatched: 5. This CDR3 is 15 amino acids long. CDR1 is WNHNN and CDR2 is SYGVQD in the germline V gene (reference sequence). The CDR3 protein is CASSDPGQGPDTQYF. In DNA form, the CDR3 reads TGCGCCAGCAGTGACCCGGGACAGGGCCCAGATACGCAGTATTTT.

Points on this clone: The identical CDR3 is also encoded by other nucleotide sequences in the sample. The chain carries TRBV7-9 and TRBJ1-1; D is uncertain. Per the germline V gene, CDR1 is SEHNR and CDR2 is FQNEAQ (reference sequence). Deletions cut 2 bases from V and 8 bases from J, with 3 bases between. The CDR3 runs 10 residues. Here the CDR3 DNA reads TGTGCCAGCAGCTTATCAGAAGCTTTCTTT. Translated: CASSLSEAFF.